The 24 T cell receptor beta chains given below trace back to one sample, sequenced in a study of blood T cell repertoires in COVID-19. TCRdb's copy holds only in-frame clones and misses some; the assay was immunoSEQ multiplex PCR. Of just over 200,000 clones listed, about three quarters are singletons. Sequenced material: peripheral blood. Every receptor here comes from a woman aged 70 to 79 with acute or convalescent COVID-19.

The CDR3 DNA reads TGCGCCAGCAGCTTGGCGGGAGATGGGAATGAGCAGTTCTTC. Protein sequence: CASSLAGDGNEQFF. This chain joins TRBV5-1 and TRBJ2-1, with TRBD2 as a possible D gene (6 bases). V lost 0 bases, J lost 7 bases, and 11 bases lay in between. This CDR3 is 14 amino acids long. Germline CDR1 SGHRS, CDR2 YFSETQ.

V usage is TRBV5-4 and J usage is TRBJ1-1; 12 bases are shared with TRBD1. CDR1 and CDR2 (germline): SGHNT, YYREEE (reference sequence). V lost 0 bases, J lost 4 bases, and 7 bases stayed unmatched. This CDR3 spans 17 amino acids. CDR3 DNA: TGTGCCAGCAGCTTGGCCGGGACAGGGGGCGTGAGCACTGAAGCTTTCTTT. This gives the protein CASSLAGTGGVSTEAFF.

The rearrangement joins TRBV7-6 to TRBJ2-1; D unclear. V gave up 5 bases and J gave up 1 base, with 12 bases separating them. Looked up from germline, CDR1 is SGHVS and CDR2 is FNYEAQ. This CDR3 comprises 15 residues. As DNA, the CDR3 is TGTGCCAGCAGCCAAGCGAGCGTTTCCTACAATGAGCAGTTCTTC. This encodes CASSQASVSYNEQFF.

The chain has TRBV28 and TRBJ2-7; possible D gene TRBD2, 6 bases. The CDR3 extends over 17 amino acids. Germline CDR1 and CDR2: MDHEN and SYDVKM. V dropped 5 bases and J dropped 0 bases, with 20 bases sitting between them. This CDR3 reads CASSSQSPGLGSYEQYF. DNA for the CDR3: TGTGCCAGCAGTAGCCAAAGTCCGGGACTGGGCTCCTACGAGCAGTACTTC.

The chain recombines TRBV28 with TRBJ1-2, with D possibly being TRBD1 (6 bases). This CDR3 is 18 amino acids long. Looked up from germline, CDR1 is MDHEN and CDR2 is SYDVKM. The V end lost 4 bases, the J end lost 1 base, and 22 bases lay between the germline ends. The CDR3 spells CASSSGSVGDTHNYGYTF. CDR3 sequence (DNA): TGTGCCAGCAGTTCGGGGAGTGTAGGGGACACCCATAACTATGGCTACACCTTC.

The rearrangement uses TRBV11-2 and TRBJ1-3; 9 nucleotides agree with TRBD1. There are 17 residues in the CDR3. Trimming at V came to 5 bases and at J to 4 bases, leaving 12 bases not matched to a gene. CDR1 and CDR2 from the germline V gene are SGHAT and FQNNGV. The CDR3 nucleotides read TGTGCCAGCAGCCCCCCACAGGGGGCTCTAGTAGGAAACACCATATATTTT. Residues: CASSPPQGALVGNTIYF.

CDR3 nucleotides: TGTGCCACCAGTGATTTGCCTACAGGGTTGAACACTGAAGCTTTCTTT. It codes for CATSDLPTGLNTEAFF. The chain combines TRBV24-1 with TRBJ1-1, with D perhaps TRBD1 (6 bases). Germline lookup yields CDR1 KGHDR and CDR2 SFDVKD. V lost 0 bases, J lost 0 bases, and 10 bases lay in between. The CDR3 spans 16 residues.

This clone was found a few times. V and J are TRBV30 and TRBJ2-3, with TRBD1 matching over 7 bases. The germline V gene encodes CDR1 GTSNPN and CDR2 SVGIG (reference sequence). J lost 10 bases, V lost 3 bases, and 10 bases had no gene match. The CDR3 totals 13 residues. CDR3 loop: CAWRGDSSSPQYF. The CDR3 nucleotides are TGTGCCTGGAGGGGGGACAGCAGTTCTCCGCAGTATTTT.

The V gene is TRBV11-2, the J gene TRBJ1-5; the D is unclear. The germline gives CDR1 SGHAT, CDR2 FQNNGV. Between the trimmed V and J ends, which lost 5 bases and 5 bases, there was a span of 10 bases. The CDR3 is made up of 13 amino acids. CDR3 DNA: TGTGCCAGCAGCCCCTCCCGGGATCAGCCCCAGCATTTT. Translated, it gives CASSPSRDQPQHF.

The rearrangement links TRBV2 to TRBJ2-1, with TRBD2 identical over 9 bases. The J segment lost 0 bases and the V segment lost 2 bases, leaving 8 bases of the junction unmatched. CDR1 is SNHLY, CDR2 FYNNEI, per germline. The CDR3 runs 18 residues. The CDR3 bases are TGTGCCAGCAGTGAAAGGCTAGCGGGAAAGAACTCCTACAATGAGCAGTTCTTC. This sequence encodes CASSERLAGKNSYNEQFF.

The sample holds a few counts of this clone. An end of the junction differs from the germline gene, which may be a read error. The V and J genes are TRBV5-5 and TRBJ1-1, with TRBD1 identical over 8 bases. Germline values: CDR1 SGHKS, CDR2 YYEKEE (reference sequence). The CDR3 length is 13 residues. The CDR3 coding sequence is TGTGCCAGCAGTTTGGACAGGGCCACTGAAGCTTTCTTT. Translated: CASSLDRATEAFF.

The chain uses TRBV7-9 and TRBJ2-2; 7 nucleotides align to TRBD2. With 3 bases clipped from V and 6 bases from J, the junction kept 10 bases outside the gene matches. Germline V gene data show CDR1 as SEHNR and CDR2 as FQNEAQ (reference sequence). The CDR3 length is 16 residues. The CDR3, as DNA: TGTGCCAGCAGCTTCTCGGGGCGGGAGAGGGCCGGGGAGCTGTTTTTT. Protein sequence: CASSFSGRERAGELFF. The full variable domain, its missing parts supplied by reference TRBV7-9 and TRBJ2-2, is DTGVSQNPRHKITKRGQNVTFRCDPISEHNRLYWYRQTLGQGPEFLTYFQNEAQLEKSRLLSDRFSAERPKGSFSTLEIQRTEQGDSAMYLCASSFSGRERAGELFFGEGSRLTVL.

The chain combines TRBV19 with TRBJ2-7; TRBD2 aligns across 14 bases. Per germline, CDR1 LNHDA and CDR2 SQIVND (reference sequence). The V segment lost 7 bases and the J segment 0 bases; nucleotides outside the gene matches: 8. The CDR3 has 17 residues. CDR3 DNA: TGTGCCAGTATGGGGACTAGCGGGAGAAAAAACTCCTACGAGCAGTACTTC. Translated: CASMGTSGRKNSYEQYF.

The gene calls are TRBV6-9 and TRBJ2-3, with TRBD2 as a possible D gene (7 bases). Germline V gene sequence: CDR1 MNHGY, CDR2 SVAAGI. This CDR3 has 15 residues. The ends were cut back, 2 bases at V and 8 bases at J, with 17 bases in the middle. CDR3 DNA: TGTGCCAGCAGTTATACTAGCGCCGGGGGGCTTACGCAGTATTTT. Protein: CASSYTSAGGLTQYF.

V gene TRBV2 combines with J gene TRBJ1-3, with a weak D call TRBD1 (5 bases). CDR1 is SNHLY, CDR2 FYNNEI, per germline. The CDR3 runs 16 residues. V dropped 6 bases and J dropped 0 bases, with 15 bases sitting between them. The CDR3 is CASRDLPGFSGNTIYF. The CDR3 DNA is TGTGCCAGCAGAGATCTCCCAGGGTTCTCTGGAAACACCATATATTTT.

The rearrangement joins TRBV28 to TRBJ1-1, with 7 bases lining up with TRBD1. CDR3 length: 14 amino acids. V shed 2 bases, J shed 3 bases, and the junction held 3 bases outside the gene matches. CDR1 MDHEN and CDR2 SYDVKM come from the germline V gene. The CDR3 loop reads CASSLVTGDTEAFF. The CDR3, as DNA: TGTGCCAGCAGTTTAGTTACAGGGGACACTGAAGCTTTCTTT.

This CDR3 reads CASSLAHLRQGTDTQYF. CDR3 sequence (DNA): TGTGCCAGCAGCTTGGCTCATTTACGACAGGGCACAGATACGCAGTATTTT. This chain links TRBV7-9 with TRBJ2-3; possible D gene TRBD1, 6 bases. Trimming cost V 3 bases and J 1 base, with 17 bases left between them. Germline V lookup: CDR1 SEHNR, CDR2 FQNEAQ (reference sequence). The CDR3 loop spans 17 amino acids.

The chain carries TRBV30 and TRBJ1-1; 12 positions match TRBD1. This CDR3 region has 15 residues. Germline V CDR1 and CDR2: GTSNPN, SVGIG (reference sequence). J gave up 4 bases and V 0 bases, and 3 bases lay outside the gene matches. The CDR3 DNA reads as TGTGCCTGGAGTGTATGGGGACAGGGGGCCACTGAAGCTTTCTTT. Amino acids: CAWSVWGQGATEAFF. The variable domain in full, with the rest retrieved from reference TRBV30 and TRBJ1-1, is SQTIHQWPATLVQPVGSPLSLECTVEGTSNPNLYWYRQAAGRGLQLLFYSVGIGQISSEVPQNLSASRPQDRQFILSSKKLLLSDSGFYLCAWSVWGQGATEAFFGQGTRLTVV.

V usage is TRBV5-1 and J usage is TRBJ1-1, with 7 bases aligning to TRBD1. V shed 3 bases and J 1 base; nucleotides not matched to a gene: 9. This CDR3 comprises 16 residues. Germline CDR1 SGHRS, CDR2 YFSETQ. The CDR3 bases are TGCGCCAGCAGCTCGACCTGGACAGGCAAGAACACTGAAGCTTTCTTT. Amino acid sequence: CASSSTWTGKNTEAFF. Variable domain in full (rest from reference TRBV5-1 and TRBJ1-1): KAGVTQTPRYLIKTRGQQVTLSCSPISGHRSVSWYQQTPGQGLQFLFEYFSETQRNKGNFPGRFSGRQFSNSRSEMNVSTLELGDSALYLCASSSTWTGKNTEAFFGQGTRLTVV.

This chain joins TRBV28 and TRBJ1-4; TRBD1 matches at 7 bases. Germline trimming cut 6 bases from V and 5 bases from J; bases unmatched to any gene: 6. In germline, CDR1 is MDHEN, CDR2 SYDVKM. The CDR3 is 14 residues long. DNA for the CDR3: TGTGCCAGCAGGACCGGACAGGTGAATGAAAAACTGTTTTTT. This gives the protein CASRTGQVNEKLFF. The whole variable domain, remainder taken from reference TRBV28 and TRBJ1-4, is DVKVTQSSRYLVKRTGEKVFLECVQDMDHENMFWYRQDPGLGLRLIYFSYDVKMKEKGDIPEGYSVSREKKERFSLILESASTNQTSMYLCASRTGQVNEKLFFGSGTQLSVL.

CDR3 residues: CASSRLAGRAGELFF. For the CDR3, the DNA is TGTGCCAGCAGCCGACTAGCGGGACGAGCCGGGGAGCTGTTTTTT. V gene TRBV6-4 combines with J gene TRBJ2-2; 11 bases are a match to TRBD2. Trimming took 6 bases from V and 6 from J; bases not matched to a gene: 6. This CDR3 is built from 15 residues. Germline CDR1 MRHNA, CDR2 SNTAGT.

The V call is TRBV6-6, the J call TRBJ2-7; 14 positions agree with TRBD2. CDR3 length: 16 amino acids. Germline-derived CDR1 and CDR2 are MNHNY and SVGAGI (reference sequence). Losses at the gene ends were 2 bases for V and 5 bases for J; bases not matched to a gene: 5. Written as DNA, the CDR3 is TGTGCCAGCAGTTACCCGGGACTAGCGGGAGACCACGAGCAGTACTTC. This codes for CASSYPGLAGDHEQYF.

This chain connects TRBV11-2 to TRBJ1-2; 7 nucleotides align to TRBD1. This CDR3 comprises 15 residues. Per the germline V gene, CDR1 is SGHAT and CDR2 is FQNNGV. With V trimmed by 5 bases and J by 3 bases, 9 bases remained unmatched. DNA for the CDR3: TGTGCCAGCAGCCTGGACAGGCCGAGTCACTATGGCTACACCTTC. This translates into CASSLDRPSHYGYTF.

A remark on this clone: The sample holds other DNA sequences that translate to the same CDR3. DNA for the CDR3: TGTGCCAGCAGCCTAACGGGCAATCAGCCCCAGCATTTT. It is translated as CASSLTGNQPQHF. V is TRBV14 and J is TRBJ1-5; D call uncertain. Per germline, CDR1 SGHDN and CDR2 FVKESK. The V gene lost 4 bases and the J gene lost 2 bases, with 6 bases spanning the gap. The CDR3 totals 13 residues.